Below are 19 T cell receptor beta chains sequenced from a single sample in a study of cytomegalovirus exposure and HLA in healthy donors. The PCR made use of 60 Vbeta and 13 Jbeta primers. Repertoires were generated with immunoSEQ multiplex PCR, while TCRdb's copy carries only in-frame clones and drops some. The profile shows around 190,000 clones, 85% of them singletons. Source material: PBMCs. The receptor set was obtained from a woman in her forties or fifties in good health and CMV-seronegative.

This chain joins TRBV13 and TRBJ2-2; 12 nucleotides match TRBD2. This CDR3 contains 16 residues. The germline V gene has CDR1 PRHDT and CDR2 FYEKMQ (reference sequence). J lost 3 bases, V lost 8 bases, and 7 bases had no gene match. CDR3 DNA sequence: TGTGCCAGCTATGGACTAGCGGGACCGTACACCGGGGAGCTGTTTTTT. This codes for CASYGLAGPYTGELFF. Based on the CDR3 plus reference TRBV13 and TRBJ2-2, the full variable domain is AAGVIQSPRHLIKEKRETATLKCYPIPRHDTVYWYQQGPGQDPQFLISFYEKMQSDKGSIPDRFSAQQFSDYHSELNMSSLELGDSALYFCASYGLAGPYTGELFFGEGSRLTVL.

The chain couples TRBV6-5 to TRBJ2-1, with 13 bases matching TRBD2. The CDR3 loop spans 16 amino acids. The trim removed 2 bases at V and 9 bases at J, leaving 7 bases unmatched. CDR1 is MNHEY, CDR2 SVGAGI, per germline. The CDR3 loop reads CASSYRTSGSGGEQFF. CDR3 DNA: TGTGCCAGCAGTTACCGGACTAGCGGGAGCGGGGGTGAGCAGTTCTTC.

The V call is TRBV2, the J call TRBJ2-2; 9 nucleotides line up with TRBD2. CDR3 length equals 15 residues. In germline, CDR1 is SNHLY, CDR2 FYNNEI. The ends lost 7 bases at V and 3 bases at J; junction bases unmatched: 6. DNA for the CDR3: TGTGCCAGCACCCGACTAGCGGTGGACACCGGGGAGCTGTTTTTT. As protein: CASTRLAVDTGELFF.

This chain uses TRBV7-2 with TRBJ2-7; 8 positions agree with TRBD2. CDR1 is SGHTA, CDR2 FQGNSA, per germline. This CDR3 contains 15 residues. V lost 8 bases and J lost 5; bases outside the gene matches: 14. CDR3 bases: TGTGCCAGCTCTCCCCGGGGGGGGGTCGCGAACGAGCAGTACTTC. This translates into CASSPRGGVANEQYF.

The chain links TRBV5-4 to TRBJ2-1; D remains ambiguous. Trimming took off 4 bases at V and 0 bases at J, with 14 bases between the two ends. Germline V lookup: CDR1 SGHNT, CDR2 YYREEE (reference sequence). The CDR3 extends over 16 amino acids. CDR3 sequence reads: CASSPSGLSSYNEQFF. Here the CDR3 DNA reads TGTGCCAGCAGCCCCTCGGGTCTGAGCTCCTACAATGAGCAGTTCTTC.

V gene TRBV7-9 combines with J gene TRBJ2-1, with 7 nucleotides matching TRBD2. The CDR3 runs to 15 residues. V lost 2 bases and J lost 3; bases outside the gene matches: 4. Germline lookup yields CDR1 SEHNR and CDR2 FQNEAQ (reference sequence). The CDR3 loop reads CASSLLADFYNEQFF. The CDR3 bases are TGTGCCAGCAGCTTACTAGCGGACTTCTACAATGAGCAGTTCTTC.

This chain uses TRBV5-1 with TRBJ1-4, with D tentatively TRBD1 (5 bases). V was trimmed by 2 bases and J by 0 bases, leaving 11 bases between them. CDR3 size: 16 residues. Germline V gene lookup returns CDR1 SGHRS and CDR2 YFSETQ. CDR3 loop: CASSFQGAATNEKLFF. CDR3 nucleotides: TGCGCCAGCAGCTTCCAAGGGGCAGCAACTAATGAAAAACTGTTTTTT. The full variable domain, with the rest looked up from reference TRBV5-1 and TRBJ1-4, is KAGVTQTPRYLIKTRGQQVTLSCSPISGHRSVSWYQQTPGQGLQFLFEYFSETQRNKGNFPGRFSGRQFSNSRSEMNVSTLELGDSALYLCASSFQGAATNEKLFFGSGTQLSVL.

This chain links TRBV6-4 with TRBJ2-2; TRBD1 agrees at 9 bases. The junction had 0 bases not matched to a gene; V was cut back by 4 bases and J by 3 bases. This CDR3 spans 14 amino acids. The V gene's germline CDR1 is MRHNA and CDR2 SNTAGT. The CDR3 spells CASSGTGDTGELFF. CDR3 nucleotides: TGTGCCAGCAGTGGGACAGGGGACACCGGGGAGCTGTTTTTT.

The table lists this clone with a few counts. J is TRBJ2-3 and V is TRBV4-2; D gene ambiguous. This CDR3 has 14 amino acids. Trimming left V 2 bases short and J 7 bases short, with 13 bases between. Per germline, CDR1 LGHNA and CDR2 YNFKEQ. The CDR3 DNA is TGTGCCAGCAGCCAAAACCGCGGAAGTTATACGCAGTATTTT. This sequence encodes CASSQNRGSYTQYF.

The chain's CDR3 is CASGQESSTDTQYF. The CDR3 DNA reads as TGTGCCAGCGGCCAGGAATCTAGCACAGATACGCAGTATTTT. The rearrangement links TRBV2 to TRBJ2-3; no clear D. This CDR3 region has 14 residues. Germline V lookup: CDR1 SNHLY, CDR2 FYNNEI. V lost 8 bases, J lost 0 bases, and 12 bases lay in between.

The chain has TRBV28 and TRBJ1-5, with 8 bases aligning to TRBD1. The CDR3 totals 15 residues. The J segment lost 7 bases and the V segment lost 3 bases, leaving 8 bases of the junction unmatched. CDR1 MDHEN and CDR2 SYDVKM come from the germline V gene. CDR3: CASSFYRGGSQPQHF. CDR3 in DNA: TGTGCCAGCAGTTTCTACAGGGGGGGTAGCCAGCCCCAGCATTTT.

The chain recombines TRBV29-1 with TRBJ1-2; TRBD1 aligns across 8 bases. This CDR3 spans 11 amino acids. With 8 bases clipped from V and 5 bases from J, the junction kept 4 bases outside the gene matches. The V gene's germline CDR1 is SQVTM and CDR2 ANQGSEA. The CDR3 reads CSLGQDYGYTF. The CDR3 DNA follows: TGCAGCCTGGGACAGGATTATGGCTACACCTTC.

The rearrangement uses TRBV28 and TRBJ2-7; 9 bases are a match to TRBD1. This CDR3 is built from 15 residues. The trim removed 2 bases at V and 3 bases at J, leaving 5 bases unmatched. Germline V gene lookup returns CDR1 MDHEN and CDR2 SYDVKM. The CDR3 bases are TGTGCCAGCAGTTTAAGCGGGACAGGGTACTACGAGCAGTACTTC. Translating it yields CASSLSGTGYYEQYF. Drawing the rest from reference TRBV28 and TRBJ2-7, the complete variable domain is DVKVTQSSRYLVKRTGEKVFLECVQDMDHENMFWYRQDPGLGLRLIYFSYDVKMKEKGDIPEGYSVSREKKERFSLILESASTNQTSMYLCASSLSGTGYYEQYFGPGTRLTVT.

V and J are TRBV5-4 and TRBJ2-3; TRBD1 agrees at 8 bases. This CDR3 region has 15 residues. Germline V lookup: CDR1 SGHNT, CDR2 YYREEE (reference sequence). V was pared by 4 bases and J by 0 bases, with 4 bases of the junction left unmatched. The CDR3 DNA reads as TGTGCCAGCAGCGTGGACAGGGCCAGCACAGATACGCAGTATTTT. Its translation is CASSVDRASTDTQYF. Together with reference TRBV5-4 and TRBJ2-3, the CDR3 gives the full variable domain: ETGVTQSPTHLIKTRGQQVTLRCSSQSGHNTVSWYQQALGQGPQFIFQYYREEENGRGNFPPRFSGLQFPNYSSELNVNALELDDSALYLCASSVDRASTDTQYFGPGTRLTVL.

The V gene is TRBV10-1, the J gene TRBJ2-3; TRBD1 matches at 8 bases. CDR1 and CDR2 (germline): WNHNN, SYGVQD (reference sequence). CDR3 length: 14 residues. V trimming: 8 bases; J trimming: 4 bases; junction bases outside the gene matches: 8. This chain's CDR3 is CASSRQGSADTQYF. Here the CDR3 DNA reads TGCGCCAGCTCAAGACAGGGGAGTGCAGATACGCAGTATTTT.

This rearrangement joins TRBV10-3 to TRBJ1-5; possibly TRBD1 for D (5 bases). The V and J ends lost 3 bases and 10 bases respectively, with 10 bases between them. The V gene's germline CDR1 is ENHRY and CDR2 SYGVKD. The CDR3 is made up of 12 amino acids. CDR3 in amino acids: CAISEGGQPQHF. For the CDR3, the DNA is TGTGCCATCAGTGAAGGTGGACAACCCCAGCATTTT.

The chain couples TRBV19 to TRBJ1-5, with 7 bases matching TRBD1. The CDR3 runs to 15 residues. V was clipped by 5 bases and J by 4 bases; unmatched bases: 8. Germline values: CDR1 LNHDA, CDR2 SQIVND (reference sequence). For the CDR3, the DNA is TGTGCCAGTAGTCTGGACAGGAATTTTAATCAGCCCCAGCATTTT. Amino acid sequence: CASSLDRNFNQPQHF.

V is TRBV2 and J is TRBJ2-7; no clear D gene. The germline gives CDR1 SNHLY, CDR2 FYNNEI. Trimming took off 7 bases at V and 4 bases at J, with 17 bases between the two ends. The CDR3 is 14 residues long. In DNA, the CDR3 is TGTGCCAGCAAGGAAACAGCTGGCCTTTACGAGCAGTACTTC. It is translated as CASKETAGLYEQYF.

The chain is built from TRBV7-9 and TRBJ2-5, with D tentatively TRBD2 (5 bases). Germline CDR1 is SEHNR and CDR2 is FQNEAQ (reference sequence). This CDR3 is built from 15 residues. V was trimmed by 5 bases and J by 5 bases, leaving 18 bases between them. CDR3 DNA: TGTGCCAGCAGCCTAGACGGGATAAGCAGGGAGACCCAGTACTTC. Translated: CASSLDGISRETQYF.